These T cell receptor beta chains were read from a single sample in a study of T-cell memory formation after mild COVID-19. Each CDR3 protein gets one entry after TCRdb re-called the 5' RACE reads with MiXCR. There are about 290,000 distinct CDR3 sequences in the sample; about 15% occur only once, and 22% lies in the top ten. The source material was PBMCs or a T cell subset sorted from them (not recorded which). The origin of the receptors is a man between 18 and 29 years old who had mild COVID-19 (a few samples of this study predate the infection). Cell type and time point are not known. Both conserved end residues are part of each CDR3. A D gene is named only where the DNA matches it firmly. The listing skips clone size in some rows; elsewhere it reads once, few, many or a size class.

d_call	j_call	v_call	clone_size	cdr3_aa	cdr3_nt
-	TRBJ1-2	TRBV6-6	-	CASRGRTNYGYTF	TGTGCCAGCAGGGGACGGACAAACTATGGCTACACCTTC
-	TRBJ2-4	TRBV27	few	CASSSGVNIQYF	TGTGCCAGCAGTTCAGGGGTGAACATTCAGTACTTC
TRBD2	TRBJ2-3	TRBV29-1	many	CSVGTGGNTDTQYF	TGCAGCGTGGGGACGGGGGGGAACACAGATACGCAGTATTTT
-	TRBJ2-3	TRBV7-9	few	CASFAGTDTQYF	TGTGCCAGCTTCGCGGGCACAGATACGCAGTATTTT
-	TRBJ1-4	TRBV6-1	-	CASSRLEGGYGEKLFF	TGTGCCAGCAGTCGACTGGAGGGGGGTTATGGTGAAAAACTGTTTTTT
-	TRBJ1-2	TRBV5-1	-	CASSGSGVGGYTF	TGCGCCAGCAGCGGCTCGGGAGTGGGTGGCTACACCTTC
-	TRBJ1-3	TRBV4-3	few	CASSQESGKSSGNTIYF	TGCGCCAGCAGCCAAGAATCAGGGAAGAGCTCTGGAAACACCATATATTTT
-	TRBJ1-6	TRBV5-1	-	CASSGYDGPLHF	TGCGCCAGCAGCGGGTACGATGGACCCCTCCACTTT
TRBD2	TRBJ2-1	TRBV12-3/TRBV12-4	few	CASSLGASGGDNEQFF	TGTGCCAGCAGTTTAGGAGCTAGCGGGGGGGACAATGAGCAGTTCTTC
-	TRBJ2-7	TRBV7-9	few	CASSLGGTANYEQYF	TGTGCCAGCAGCTTAGGCGGGACGGCGAACTACGAGCAGTACTTC
TRBD1	TRBJ1-5	TRBV12-3/TRBV12-4	-	CASSKTGGNQPQHF	TGTGCCAGCAGTAAGACAGGGGGCAATCAGCCCCAGCATTTT
-	TRBJ2-3	TRBV10-3	-	CAISESWGALGTDTQYF	TGTGCCATCAGTGAGTCTTGGGGGGCGCTCGGCACAGATACGCAGTATTTT
-	TRBJ2-2	TRBV4-3	-	CASSLGANLGTGELFF	TGCGCCAGCAGCCTCGGCGCAAACTTGGGGACCGGGGAGCTGTTTTTT
-	TRBJ2-5	TRBV5-4	-	CASSPSHLLETQYF	TGTGCCAGCAGCCCGAGCCACCTATTGGAGACCCAGTACTTC
-	TRBJ2-5	TRBV5-1	-	CDSSFYKGQETQYF	TGCGACAGCAGCTTCTATAAGGGGCAAGAGACCCAGTACTTC
-	TRBJ1-2	TRBV10-3	-	CAISEPTALYGYTF	TGTGCCATCAGTGAGCCGACTGCACTCTATGGCTACACCTTC
TRBD1	TRBJ2-5	TRBV6-5	few	CASSNFRQGARETQYF	TGTGCCAGCAGCAACTTTCGACAGGGGGCTAGGGAGACCCAGTACTTC
-	TRBJ1-2	TRBV12-3/TRBV12-4	-	CASSPQNRHHTF	TGTGCCAGCAGTCCCCAGAATAGACACCACACCTTC
-	TRBJ2-7	TRBV6-5	few	CASSYLGNDEQYF	TGTGCCAGCAGTTACCTAGGGAATGACGAGCAGTACTTC
TRBD2	TRBJ2-7	TRBV4-3	-	CASSQDGGAGEQYF	TGCGCCAGCAGCCAAGACGGGGGGGCCGGTGAGCAGTACTTC
-	TRBJ1-2	TRBV3-1	-	CASSRAEGYTF	TGTGCCAGCAGCCGCGCGGAGGGCTACACCTTC